This T cell receptor (beta chain) was retrieved from a study of identical twins. TCRdb fed the 5' RACE reads into MiXCR, producing one record per CDR3 protein. Of a few hundred thousand distinct CDR3 sequences in the sample, 9% to 15% were seen once. Trimming pared 0 bases from V and 0 bases from J, leaving 12 bases between. CDR3 length: 17 amino acids. CDR1 WSHSY and CDR2 SAAADI come from the germline V gene. These data also formed part of another study, on yellow fever vaccine responses in identical twins.

This clonotype was sampled from a young woman in good health. Sequencing used CD8+ T cells sorted from blood. The chain combines TRBV10-2 with TRBJ2-1, with D possibly matching TRBD2 (6 bases). The CDR3 spells CASSESTWEASYNEQFF. The DNA for the CDR3 is TGCGCCAGCAGTGAGTCGACTTGGGAGGCCTCCTACAATGAGCAGTTCTTC.